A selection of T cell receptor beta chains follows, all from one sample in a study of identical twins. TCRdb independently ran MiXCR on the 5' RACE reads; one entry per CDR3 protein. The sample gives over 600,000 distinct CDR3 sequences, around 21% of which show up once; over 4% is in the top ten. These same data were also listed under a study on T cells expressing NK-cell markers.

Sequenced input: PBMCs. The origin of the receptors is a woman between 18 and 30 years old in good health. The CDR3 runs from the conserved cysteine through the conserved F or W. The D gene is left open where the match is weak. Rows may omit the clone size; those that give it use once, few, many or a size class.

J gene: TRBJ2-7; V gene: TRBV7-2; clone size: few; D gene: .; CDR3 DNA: TGTGCCAGCAGCTATCAGCGGACCTACGAGCAGTACTTC; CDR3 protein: CASSYQRTYEQYF
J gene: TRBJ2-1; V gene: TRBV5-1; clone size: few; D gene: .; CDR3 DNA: TGCGCCAGCAGCTTGTGGCGGTCCTCCTACAATGAGCAGTTCTTC; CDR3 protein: CASSLWRSSYNEQFF
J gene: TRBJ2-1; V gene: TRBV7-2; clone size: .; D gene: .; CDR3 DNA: TGTGCCAGCACATACGGGACTGCCAACAATGAGCAGTTCTTC; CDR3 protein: CASTYGTANNEQFF
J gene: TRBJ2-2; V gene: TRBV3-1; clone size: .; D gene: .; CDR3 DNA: TGTGCCAGCAGCTCTAGAACGGGCGGAAGAACCGGGGAGCTGTTTTTT; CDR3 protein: CASSSRTGGRTGELFF
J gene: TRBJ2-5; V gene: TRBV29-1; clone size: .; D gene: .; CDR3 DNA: TGCAGCGTGCGCTTGACCTCAGAAGCGACCCAGTACTTC; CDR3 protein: CSVRLTSEATQYF
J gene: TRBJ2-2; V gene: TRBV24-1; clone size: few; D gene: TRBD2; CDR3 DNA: TGTGCCACCAGTGACACCCGGGGGGGGACGAACACCGGGGAGCTGTTTTTT; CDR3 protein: CATSDTRGGTNTGELFF
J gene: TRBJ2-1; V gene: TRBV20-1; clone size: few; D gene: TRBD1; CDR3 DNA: TGCAGTGCTAGCAGGGGGTACAATGAGCAGTTCTTC; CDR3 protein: CSASRGYNEQFF
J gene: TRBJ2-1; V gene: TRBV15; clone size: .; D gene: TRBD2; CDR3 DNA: TGTGCCACCAGTTGGACTAGCGGCTCCTACAATGAGCAGTTCTTC; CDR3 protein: CATSWTSGSYNEQFF
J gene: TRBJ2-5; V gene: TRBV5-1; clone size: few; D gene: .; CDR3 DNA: TGCGCCAGCAGCTTGGAACAGGGTTTTGGGACCCAGTACTTC; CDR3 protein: CASSLEQGFGTQYF
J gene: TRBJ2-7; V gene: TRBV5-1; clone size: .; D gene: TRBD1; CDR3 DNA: TGCGCCAGCAGCCTCCTGACAGGGGGAAGGGACGAGCAGTACTTC; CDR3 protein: CASSLLTGGRDEQYF
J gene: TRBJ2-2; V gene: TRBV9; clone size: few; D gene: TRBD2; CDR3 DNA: TGTGCCAGCAGCGCAGCGGGAGTGCGGACCGGGGAGCTGTTTTTT; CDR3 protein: CASSAAGVRTGELFF
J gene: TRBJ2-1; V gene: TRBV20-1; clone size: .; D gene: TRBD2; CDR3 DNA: TGCAGTGCAAAGAGTAGCGGGGGAACGATCTACAATGAGCAGTTCTTC; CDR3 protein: CSAKSSGGTIYNEQFF
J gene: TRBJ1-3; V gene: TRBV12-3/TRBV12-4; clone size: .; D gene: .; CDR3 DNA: TGTGCCAGCAGTACGCGTGGAGGAAACACCATATATTTT; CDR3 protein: CASSTRGGNTIYF
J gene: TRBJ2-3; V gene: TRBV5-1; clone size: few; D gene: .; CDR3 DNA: TGCGCCAGCAGCTTCGGACCGTCTAGCACAGATACGCAGTATTTT; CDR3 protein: CASSFGPSSTDTQYF
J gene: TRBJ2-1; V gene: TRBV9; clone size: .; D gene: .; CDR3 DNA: TGTGCCAGCAGCGTAGCTGTTCTAGGAATAGGTGAGCAGTTCTTC; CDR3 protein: CASSVAVLGIGEQFF
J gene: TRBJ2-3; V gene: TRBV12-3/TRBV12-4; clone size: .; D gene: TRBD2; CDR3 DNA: TGTGCCAGCGCTAAGACTAGCGGGGCCCACCTCACAGATACGCAGTATTTT; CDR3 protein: CASAKTSGAHLTDTQYF
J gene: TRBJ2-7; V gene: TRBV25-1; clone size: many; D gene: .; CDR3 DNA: TGTGCCAGCAGTGAATGGAACGAGCAGTACTTC; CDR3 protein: CASSEWNEQYF
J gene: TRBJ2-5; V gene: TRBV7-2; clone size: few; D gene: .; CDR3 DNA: TGTGCCAGCAGCTTAGCCGGGAGTTGGGAGACCCAGTACTTC; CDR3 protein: CASSLAGSWETQYF
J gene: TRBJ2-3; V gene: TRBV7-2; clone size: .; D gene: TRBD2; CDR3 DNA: TGTGCCAGCAGCCCAGCTAGCGGAGGGGATACGCAGTATTTT; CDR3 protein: CASSPASGGDTQYF
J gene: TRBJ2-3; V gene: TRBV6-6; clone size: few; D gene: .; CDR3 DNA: TGTGCCAGCAAAGATAGGGGCACAGATACGCAGTATTTT; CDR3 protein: CASKDRGTDTQYF
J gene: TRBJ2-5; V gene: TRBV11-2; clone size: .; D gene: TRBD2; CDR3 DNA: TGTGCCAGCAGCTTTCTAGCGGGAGTCGGAGAGACCCAGTACTTC; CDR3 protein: CASSFLAGVGETQYF
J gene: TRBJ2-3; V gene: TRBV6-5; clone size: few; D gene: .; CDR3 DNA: TGTGCCAGCAGTTATAGGGTCCAGGGCGTAGATACGCAGTATTTT; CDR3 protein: CASSYRVQGVDTQYF
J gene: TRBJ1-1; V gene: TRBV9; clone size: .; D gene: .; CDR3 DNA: TGTGCCAGCAGCGTAGAGGCAAGGATTGTCACTGAAGCTTTCTTT; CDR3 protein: CASSVEARIVTEAFF
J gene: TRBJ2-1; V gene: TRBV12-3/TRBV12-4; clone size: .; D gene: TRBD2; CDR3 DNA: TGTGCCAGCGGTCTAGCGGGAGTCGAGCAGTTCTTC; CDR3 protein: CASGLAGVEQFF
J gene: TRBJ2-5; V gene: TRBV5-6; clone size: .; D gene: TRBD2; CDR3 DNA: TGTGCCAGCAGCTTGCCCCCGGGACTAGGAGAGACCCAGTACTTC; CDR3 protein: CASSLPPGLGETQYF
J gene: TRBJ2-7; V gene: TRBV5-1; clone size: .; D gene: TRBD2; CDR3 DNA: TGCGCCAGCAGCTTGGCCAAGGCTAGCGGGAGATACGAGCAGTACTTC; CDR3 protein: CASSLAKASGRYEQYF
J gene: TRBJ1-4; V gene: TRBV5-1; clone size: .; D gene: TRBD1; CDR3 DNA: TGCGCCAGCAGCTTGTCACAGGGGCCTAATGAAAAACTGTTTTTT; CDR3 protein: CASSLSQGPNEKLFF